This TCR beta chain was obtained from a study of blood T cell repertoires in COVID-19. Study as a whole: The United States, Italy and Spain supplied acute and convalescent COVID-19 samples. From T cells, B-cell-depleted T cells, or PBMCs came the material, which was cDNA or gDNA.

Produced via immunoSEQ multiplex PCR; TCRdb's table is partial and in-frame only. The top ten hold about 15% of the sample, which has under 80,000 clones, roughly 72% seen once. Germline-derived CDR1 and CDR2 are MNHEY and SVGAGI. Trimming left V 7 bases short and J 0 bases short, with 10 bases between. CDR3 length equals 14 residues. It was during active infection that Seattle patients were enrolled and then longitudinally followed. The V call is TRBV6-5, the J call TRBJ1-3; a weak D match, TRBD1 (5 bases). The specimen sequenced was peripheral blood. The clonotype originates from a man between 60 and 75 years old with COVID-19, enrolled during active disease. The CDR3 sequence is CASIRQGSGNTIYF. The CDR3 DNA is TGTGCCAGCATAAGGCAGGGCTCTGGAAACACCATATATTTT.